The 22 T cell receptor beta chains below come from one sample, sequenced in a study of T-cell memory formation after mild COVID-19. TCRdb analysed the 5' RACE reads with MiXCR anew, one entry per CDR3 protein. This table has roughly 280,000 distinct CDR3 sequences, 15% to 20% appearing once. Input material: PBMCs or a T cell subset sorted from them (not recorded which). These receptors all stem from a man aged 18 to 35 who had mild COVID-19 (a few samples of this study predate the infection). Cell type and time point are not known.

The chain links TRBV10-2 to TRBJ2-1, with 12 bases aligning to TRBD2. The CDR3 runs to 16 residues. Germline CDR1 and CDR2: WSHSY and SAAADI. The J segment lost 7 bases and the V segment lost 4 bases, leaving 8 bases of the junction unmatched. The CDR3 nucleotides read TGCGCCAGCAGTGTTAGACTAGCGGGAGTCATGAATGAGCAGTTCTTC. Its protein is CASSVRLAGVMNEQFF.

This clonotype was seen only a few times. The chain employs TRBV6-2 or TRBV6-3 and TRBJ2-1; D possibly corresponds to TRBD1 (6 bases). The V and J ends lost 7 bases and 7 bases respectively, with 11 bases between them. This CDR3 is 12 amino acids long. Germline V gene lookup returns CDR1 MNHEY and CDR2 SVGEGT. The CDR3 DNA reads TGTGCCAGCACTAGCAGGGGTAATGAGCAGTTCTTC. Protein product: CASTSRGNEQFF.

The chain has TRBV5-6 and TRBJ2-3; D unresolved. CDR1 is SGHDT, CDR2 YYEEEE, per germline. The CDR3 consists of 14 residues. Trimming pared 0 bases from V and 3 bases from J, leaving 8 bases between. CDR3 loop: CASSLGSMTDTQYF. The CDR3 coding sequence is TGTGCCAGCAGCTTGGGTAGTATGACAGATACGCAGTATTTT.

This clonotype was observed a handful of times. This chain joins TRBV18 and TRBJ1-2; D not certain. The CDR3 extends over 13 amino acids. V lost 2 bases to trimming and J lost 3 bases, with 7 bases between them. Per germline, CDR1 KGHSH and CDR2 LQKENI. The CDR3 bases are TGTGCCAGCTCACCAGGACGAGACTATGGCTACACCTTC. Translating it yields CASSPGRDYGYTF.

The chain uses TRBV30 and TRBJ1-2; the D gene is possibly TRBD1 (5 bases). Per germline, CDR1 GTSNPN and CDR2 SVGIG (reference sequence). Trimming took 2 bases from V and 0 from J, leaving 10 bases between them. The CDR3 totals 14 residues. For the CDR3, the DNA is TGTGCCTGGAGTCCGACAGCTTCTAACTATGGCTACACCTTC. Translating it yields CAWSPTASNYGYTF. Together with reference TRBV30 and TRBJ1-2, the CDR3 gives the full variable domain: SQTIHQWPATLVQPVGSPLSLECTVEGTSNPNLYWYRQAAGRGLQLLFYSVGIGQISSEVPQNLSASRPQDRQFILSSKKLLLSDSGFYLCAWSPTASNYGYTFGSGTRLTVV.

This sequence joins TRBV29-1 and TRBJ2-5, with D perhaps assigned TRBD1 or TRBD2 (5 bases each). This CDR3 contains 13 residues. V was clipped by 5 bases and J by 0 bases, with 10 bases between them. Per the germline V gene, CDR1 is SQVTM and CDR2 is ANQGSEA. The CDR3 reads CSVKGPYQETQYF. CDR3 DNA: TGCAGCGTTAAGGGACCGTACCAAGAGACCCAGTACTTC.

This sequence joins TRBV6-2 or TRBV6-3 and TRBJ2-4; D uncertain. The length of the CDR3 is 14 residues. Germline values: CDR1 MNHEY, CDR2 SVGEGT. Trimming pared 0 bases from V and 4 bases from J, leaving 7 bases between. The CDR3 nucleotides are TGTGCCAGCAGTTACTCGATAGGGAAAAACATTCAGTACTTC. The encoded protein is CASSYSIGKNIQYF.

This clonotype turned up a few times. The chain links TRBV3-1 to TRBJ1-1; D remains ambiguous. The CDR3 is 12 residues long. Germline CDR1 reads LGHDT; CDR2 reads YNNKEL (reference sequence). V lost 4 bases and J lost 11, with 14 bases in between. The CDR3 DNA reads as TGTGCCAGCAGCCTCCGGGGAGGAGGGGCTTTCTTT. Amino acid sequence: CASSLRGGGAFF.

This clonotype was found a few times. The gene calls are TRBV30 and TRBJ1-1; D is perhaps TRBD1 (5 bases). CDR3 length: 17 amino acids. V lost 3 bases and J lost 6, with 26 bases in between. CDR1 is GTSNPN and CDR2 is SVGIG in the germline V gene (reference sequence). The CDR3, as DNA: TGTGCCTGGAGCGGAGGTTGGGCAGGGCTCTCCTCGGCTGAAGCTTTCTTT. It is translated as CAWSGGWAGLSSAEAFF.

The chain joins TRBV7-2 to TRBJ2-7; TRBD2 matches 11 bases. Trimming took 7 bases from V and 2 from J; bases not matched to a gene: 7. CDR1 SGHTA and CDR2 FQGNSA come from the germline V gene. The CDR3 contains 15 residues. The CDR3 is CASTILAGATYEQYF. The CDR3 coding sequence is TGTGCCAGCACTATACTAGCGGGGGCCACCTACGAGCAGTACTTC.

This clonotype has a handful of counts. The chain employs TRBV12-3 or TRBV12-4 and TRBJ2-5; D gene ambiguous. Deletions cut 3 bases from V and 1 base from J, with 6 bases between. This CDR3 spans 13 amino acids. The CDR3 DNA reads TGTGCCAGCAGTTTTAACCTCCAAGAGACCCAGTACTTC. Translation: CASSFNLQETQYF.

The genes are TRBV5-1 and TRBJ2-3, with a weak D call TRBD2 (6 bases). CDR1 is SGHRS, CDR2 YFSETQ, per germline. Trimming stripped 4 bases from V and 4 bases from J, with 13 bases between. This CDR3 spans 14 amino acids. DNA for the CDR3: TGCGCCAGCAGCCCGGGGGTTTCGGCAGATACGCAGTATTTT. Protein: CASSPGVSADTQYF.

This chain links TRBV20-1 with TRBJ1-1, with D unclear. Germline CDR1 is DFQATT and CDR2 is SNEGSKA (reference sequence). The CDR3 spans 13 residues. Trimming took 5 bases from V and 4 from J, leaving 14 bases between them. The CDR3 loop is CSASPGVPTEAFF. In nucleotides, the CDR3 is TGCAGTGCTTCACCCGGGGTACCCACTGAAGCTTTCTTT.

This clonotype was detected only a few times. V usage is TRBV29-1 and J usage is TRBJ2-5; no firm D call. The CDR3 is 15 residues long. The germline V and J ends were trimmed by 4 bases and 1 base, with 16 bases remaining between them. Looked up from germline, CDR1 is SQVTM and CDR2 is ANQGSEA. The chain's CDR3 is CSVVPSVSSQETQYF. CDR3 DNA: TGCAGCGTTGTCCCTTCGGTCTCGAGCCAAGAGACCCAGTACTTC. Looking up the rest from reference TRBV29-1 and TRBJ2-5 gives the full variable domain: SAVISQKPSRDICQRGTSLTIQCQVDSQVTMMFWYRQQPGQSLTLIATANQGSEATYESGFVIDKFPISRPNLTFSTLTVSNMSPEDSSIYLCSVVPSVSSQETQYFGPGTRLLVL.

Many counts were recorded for this clonotype. The rearrangement uses TRBV5-1 and TRBJ1-1, with D unclear. Germline CDR1 SGHRS, CDR2 YFSETQ. This CDR3 has 14 residues. V was shortened by 2 bases and J by 1 base, with 9 bases between the two germline ends. The CDR3 DNA follows: TGCGCCAGCAGCTTATACGGTTCGAACACTGAAGCTTTCTTT. Protein sequence: CASSLYGSNTEAFF.

This clonotype was seen repeatedly, ten times or more. Its ends do not fully match the called genes, so a read error is possible. V gene TRBV5-1 combines with J gene TRBJ1-1, with D maybe TRBD1 (5 bases). The CDR3 extends over 13 amino acids. The V gene's germline CDR1 is SGHRS and CDR2 YFSETQ. In DNA form, the CDR3 reads TGTGCCAGCAGCTTTGGGGGGAACACTGAAGCTTTCTTT. It specifies CASSFGGNTEAFF. Supplemented by reference TRBV5-1 and TRBJ1-1, the full variable domain reads KAGVTQTPRYLIKTRGQQVTLSCSPISGHRSVSWYQQTPGQGLQFLFEYFSETQRNKGNFPGRFSGRQFSNSRSEMNVSTLELGDSALYLCASSFGGNTEAFFGQGTRLTVV.

V gene TRBV3-1 combines with J gene TRBJ2-7, with a possible D match to TRBD2 (6 bases). V lost 3 bases, J lost 7 bases, and 10 bases lay in between. Looked up from germline, CDR1 is LGHDT and CDR2 is YNNKEL (reference sequence). CDR3 length: 12 amino acids. CDR3 coding DNA: TGTGCCAGCAGCCAGGAGGGGTGGGAGCAGTACTTC. It codes for CASSQEGWEQYF.

This clonotype was seen a few times. The CDR3 bases are TGTGCCAGCAGGATCGGACAGCGGGACTATGGCTACACCTTC. As protein: CASRIGQRDYGYTF. The rearrangement links TRBV6-6 to TRBJ1-2, with D perhaps TRBD1 (6 bases). Germline CDR1 and CDR2: MNHNY and SVGAGI (reference sequence). V lost 6 bases and J lost 3, with 14 bases in between. The CDR3 contains 14 residues.

This clonotype was detected ten times or more. The V gene is TRBV5-1, the J gene TRBJ1-6; unclear D gene. The CDR3 has 14 residues. Trimming took 0 bases from V and 4 from J, leaving 5 bases between them. Germline CDR1 is SGHRS and CDR2 is YFSETQ. The CDR3 sequence: CASSLGRYNSPLHF. As DNA, the CDR3 is TGCGCCAGCAGCTTGGGACGGTATAATTCACCCCTCCACTTT.

This clonotype was recorded at least ten times. CDR3 region: CASRSTSGGYEQYF. CDR3 nucleotides: TGTGCCAGCAGGTCGACTAGCGGGGGGTACGAGCAGTACTTC. The chain couples TRBV2 to TRBJ2-7, with TRBD2 identical over 13 bases. V dropped 6 bases and J dropped 4; count of bases not matched to a gene: 3. Germline assignment: CDR1 SNHLY and CDR2 FYNNEI. The CDR3 covers 14 residues.

This rearrangement joins TRBV12-3 or TRBV12-4 to TRBJ1-5; 9 positions match TRBD1. The CDR3 runs 14 residues. Trimming removed 3 bases from V and 7 bases from J; junction bases left unmatched: 4. CDR3 residues: CASSFGTGWQPQHF. Here the CDR3 DNA reads TGTGCCAGCAGTTTCGGGACAGGGTGGCAGCCCCAGCATTTT.

V and J are TRBV12-3 or TRBV12-4 and TRBJ2-5, with TRBD2 matching over 10 bases. The trim removed 6 bases at V and 2 bases at J, leaving 6 bases unmatched. CDR3 length: 15 amino acids. The CDR3 is CASRHSGGRQETQYF. CDR3 nucleotides: TGTGCCAGCAGACATAGCGGGGGGCGACAAGAGACCCAGTACTTC.